This TCR beta chain was obtained from a study of blood T cell repertoires in COVID-19. Looking at the study overall: Sites in the United States, Italy and Spain provided acute and convalescent COVID-19 samples. In each case, the material was cDNA or gDNA derived from T cells, B-cell-depleted T cells, or PBMCs.

This clone has more than one count but fewer than ten. Per the authors' pipeline: Counts of nucleated cells, estimated from reference gene primer amplification, were obtained. Only in-frame clones appear in the TCRdb table, and some are missing; sequencing was by immunoSEQ multiplex PCR. From that table come the V and J calls and clone size; the DNA was used to work out D and trimming. The sample has about 280,000 clones, 70% to 90% seen once. V dropped 6 bases and J dropped 4; count of bases not matched to a gene: 7. Germline CDR1 is SNHLY and CDR2 is FYNNEI. The CDR3 is 14 residues long. The TCR originated in a woman in her thirties who had recovered from COVID-19. The sequenced material came from peripheral blood. The chain recombines TRBV2 with TRBJ2-7, with 9 bases lining up with TRBD1. CDR3 loop: CASRQLGTGYEQYF. CDR3 DNA sequence: TGTGCCAGCAGACAACTCGGGACAGGGTACGAGCAGTACTTC.